These T cell receptor beta chains were read from a single sample in a study of T-cell reconstitution after alpha-beta-depleted transplantation in children. TCRdb re-called the PCR reads with MiXCR, one entry per CDR3 protein. The table has hundreds of thousands of distinct CDR3 sequences, 23% seen once. The sample consisted of PBMCs, mostly from graft donor cells, taken 360 days after TCRalphabeta/CD19-depleted stem cell transplant. These receptors were collected from a boy in the first two years of life who had a stem cell transplant for acute myeloid leukemia, so the T cells may come from the graft donor. CDR3s include the opening cysteine and the closing phenylalanine or tryptophan. Fields, in order: V gene, CDR3 protein.

V: TRBV28; CDR3: CASWGHMRDRGSGANVLTF
V: TRBV7-6; CDR3: CASSLTPRENTEAFF
V: TRBV6-5; CDR3: CASSYTTGLAGGPGETQYF
V: TRBV5-4; CDR3: CASSQGQGYHEQYF
V: TRBV27; CDR3: CASSLGTGFYNEQFF
V: TRBV5-1; CDR3: CASSLDSGTKNSYNEQFF
V: TRBV24-1; CDR3: CATSEAGVPLEETQYF
V: TRBV20-1; CDR3: CSALGDLGNQPQHF
V: TRBV4-1; CDR3: CASRDGHNEQFF
V: TRBV20-1; CDR3: CSATSGWQETQYF
V: TRBV12-3/TRBV12-4; CDR3: CASSYSSNQPQHF
V: TRBV5-1; CDR3: CASNSYRDSTDTQYF
V: TRBV20-1; CDR3: CSARDRVLNTEAFF
V: TRBV20-1; CDR3: CSARAGYLGAQHF
V: TRBV20-1; CDR3: CSAGRDRPSYEQYF
V: TRBV7-9; CDR3: CASSLVEWTATGELFF
V: TRBV20-1; CDR3: CSARDLDRGFSTQYF
V: TRBV12-3/TRBV12-4; CDR3: CASTPVSGGLNEQFF
V: TRBV6-5; CDR3: CASSYGRNQPQHF
V: TRBV20-1; CDR3: CSALVAGGIEETQYF
V: TRBV5-1; CDR3: CASSLDRASTDTQYF
V: TRBV12-3/TRBV12-4; CDR3: CASRRTEEETQYF
V: TRBV9; CDR3: CASSRTGTSGYEQYF
V: TRBV7-2; CDR3: CASSLAPRGEQFF
V: TRBV20-1; CDR3: CSARDAGINSPLHF
V: TRBV23-1; CDR3: CASQLPGPPYNEQFF
V: TRBV20-1; CDR3: CSARDQASGADTQYF
V: TRBV6-1; CDR3: CASSRGLRNTEAFF
V: TRBV20-1; CDR3: CSARDVPGHLRADTQYF
V: TRBV27; CDR3: CASSPRTSGYTDTQYF
V: TRBV11-2; CDR3: CASSHNRDPGELFF
V: TRBV5-1; CDR3: CASSLEAGQDTQYF
V: TRBV7-6; CDR3: CASSLSQGTNYGYTF
V: TRBV30; CDR3: CAGGLNRYEQYF
V: TRBV29-1; CDR3: CSVGQVIRQETQYF
V: TRBV2; CDR3: CASSDNVAQLTGELFF
V: TRBV12-3/TRBV12-4; CDR3: CTSSFEAGNTGTGDYEQYF
V: TRBV29-1; CDR3: CSVRKQAVEKLFF
V: TRBV27; CDR3: CASSLWQGGNIQYF
V: TRBV20-1; CDR3: CSAQPGTGAADTQYF
V: TRBV10-3; CDR3: CAISGTKQGYTF